The TCR beta chain under discussion was sequenced for a study of T cell responses to AZD1222 COVID-19 vaccine. Generated by immunoSEQ multiplex PCR, the TCRdb table keeps only in-frame clones and is missing some. The sample lists roughly 80,000 clones; about 87% were seen once. The CDR3 runs to 11 residues. V lost 2 bases and J lost 7, with 9 bases in between. Germline loops: CDR1 GTSNPN, CDR2 SVGIG (reference sequence). Regarding the study as a whole: Reports indicate that nearly half of spike-specific TCRs are directed at unmutated variant regions.

On this clone itself: Its antigen is not known.

J is TRBJ2-7 and V is TRBV30; perhaps TRBD1 as D (5 bases). The source material was peripheral blood, sampled on day 0 of AZD1222 vaccination. This receptor was identified in an adult in good health. CDR3 residues: CAWSPSGEQYF. The DNA for the CDR3 is TGTGCCTGGAGTCCCTCAGGGGAGCAGTACTTC.